This TCR beta chain derives from a study of tumor-infiltrating lymphocytes in primary liver carcinoma. Scientists recovered RNA and DNA together from about 20-30 mg of unsorted bulk tissue. The researchers produced TCR beta cDNA from 500 to 550 ng total RNA with a constant-region primer. Libraries of TCR beta came from three nested multiplex PCR rounds with slightly modified ARM-PCR. The study ran its first two PCR rounds for roughly 10 cycles each, using TRBV1-TRBV30 forward primers and a C-beta reverse primer. One entry per CDR3 protein results from TCRdb running MiXCR on the multiplex PCR reads. The sample has some 180,000 distinct CDR3 sequences, around 85% seen once. Germline-derived CDR1 and CDR2 are SQVTM and ANQGSEA. The CDR3 loop spans 15 amino acids. Trimming took 1 base from V and 14 from J; bases not matched to a gene: 15.

The rearrangement links TRBV29-1 to TRBJ2-5; 11 bases are a match to TRBD1. Material: tumor tissue from primary liver carcinoma. This clonotype originated in a man in his forties with primary liver carcinoma and hepatitis B virus infection. The CDR3 nucleotides are TGCAGCGTTGAAGCGGACAGGGGGCGAGCAGGGACACACTACTTC. It encodes CSVEADRGRAGTHYF.